The clone carrying this TCR beta chain was detected once. Data came from immunoSEQ multiplex PCR; TCRdb stores just in-frame clones and leaves some out. The table lists about 490,000 clones, over 60% of them singletons, with over 10% in the top ten. This record comes from a study of shared clonotypes between healthy human individuals. The ends lost 3 bases at V and 3 bases at J; junction bases unmatched: 8. Germline lookup yields CDR1 MDHEN and CDR2 SYDVKM. The CDR3 covers 16 residues. The sequenced sample consisted of PBMCs. The gene calls are TRBV28 and TRBJ2-7; 10 bases are shared with TRBD1. The sequence was obtained from a woman between 35 and 50 years old in good health. Some clones in this sample may be carry-over from other donors' samples. As DNA, the CDR3 is TGTGCCAGCAGTTTGTTACCCGGACAGGGGGACTACGAGCAGTACTTC. It specifies CASSLLPGQGDYEQYF.